The 13 T cell receptor beta chains presented below share a single source sample, sequenced in a study of CD8+ T cells in alopecia areata. Documented treatment: oral pan-JAK inhibitor, 5-10 mg twice daily. Extracted RNA was reverse transcribed into cDNA, the sequencing template. Measured with immunoSEQ multiplex PCR; TCRdb has only the in-frame clones, and not every one. The profile shows 130,000 or so clones, approximately 86% of them singletons. The specimen was CD8+ T cells sorted from blood, collected at week 4, from a patient treated with tofacitinib. These receptors originate from a human donor with alopecia areata.

The V call is TRBV4-1, the J call TRBJ2-5; D gene unclear. Trimming cost V 1 base and J 3 bases, with 12 bases left between them. Germline loops: CDR1 MGHRA, CDR2 YSYEKL. The CDR3 has 15 residues. This CDR3 reads CASSQGSRVEETQYF. Written as DNA, the CDR3 is TGCGCCAGCAGCCAAGGAAGTCGGGTGGAAGAGACCCAGTACTTC.

This clone was counted a single time. This rearrangement joins TRBV7-9 to TRBJ2-2, with 7 bases aligning to TRBD2. Germline V gene sequence: CDR1 SEHNR, CDR2 FQNEAQ (reference sequence). This CDR3 is built from 15 residues. V dropped 5 bases and J dropped 6; count of bases not matched to a gene: 9. CDR3 sequence reads: CASSGLVGEPGELFF. CDR3 nucleotides: TGTGCCAGCAGCGGACTAGTTGGGGAGCCCGGGGAGCTGTTTTTT. The full variable domain, completed using reference TRBV7-9 and TRBJ2-2, is DTGVSQNPRHKITKRGQNVTFRCDPISEHNRLYWYRQTLGQGPEFLTYFQNEAQLEKSRLLSDRFSAERPKGSFSTLEIQRTEQGDSAMYLCASSGLVGEPGELFFGEGSRLTVL.

This rearrangement joins TRBV19 to TRBJ2-5, with D unclear. TRBJ2-7 matches the DNA end more closely, so the J call is doubtful. Germline V gives CDR1 LNHDA, CDR2 SQIVND (reference sequence). CDR3 size: 14 residues. CDR3: CASGPRTDTYEQYF. The CDR3 nucleotides read TGTGCCAGTGGCCCCCGGACGGATACCTACGAGCAGTACTTC.

The V gene is TRBV29-1, the J gene TRBJ2-3; 10 positions agree with TRBD2. The germline V gene has CDR1 SQVTM and CDR2 ANQGSEA. J was trimmed by 4 bases and V by 1 base; bases with no gene match: 2. CDR3 length equals 14 residues. The CDR3 sequence is CSVEGTSGADTQYF. The CDR3 region has the DNA TGCAGCGTTGAAGGTACTAGCGGGGCAGATACGCAGTATTTT.

The count of this clone is one. J is TRBJ2-1 and V is TRBV5-6; TRBD2 matches 8 bases. The junction had 7 bases not matched to a gene; V was cut back by 6 bases and J by 2 bases. The CDR3 sequence is 15 residues long. Germline-derived CDR1 and CDR2 are SGHDT and YYEEEE. Written as DNA, the CDR3 is TGTGCCAGCAAAGAGGGACTAGAGCCCTACAATGAGCAGTTCTTC. Its translation is CASKEGLEPYNEQFF.

The genes are TRBV11-2 and TRBJ1-1; D not certain. CDR1 and CDR2 (germline): SGHAT, FQNNGV. Between the trimmed V and J ends, which lost 4 bases and 10 bases, there was a span of 16 bases. The CDR3 is 13 amino acids. CDR3 protein: CASSSGPLSPAFF. CDR3 DNA sequence: TGTGCCAGCAGCTCCGGGCCTCTAAGTCCAGCTTTCTTT.

CDR3 amino acids: CSVEDGLSNTEAFF. The CDR3 nucleotides read TGCAGCGTTGAAGACGGTCTATCGAACACTGAAGCTTTCTTT. This sequence joins TRBV29-1 and TRBJ1-1; D remains unclear. Trimming removed 0 bases from V and 1 base from J, with 9 bases in between. The CDR3 totals 14 residues. Germline V gives CDR1 SQVTM, CDR2 ANQGSEA.

The gene calls are TRBV4-1 and TRBJ1-5; D might be TRBD1 (5 bases). The V end was cut by 5 bases, the J end by 6 bases, with 14 bases between. Germline V gene sequence: CDR1 MGHRA, CDR2 YSYEKL. The CDR3 length is 14 residues. The DNA for the CDR3 is TGCGCCAGCAGCGACCGACAGTCCGGTCAGCCCCAGCATTTT. It encodes CASSDRQSGQPQHF.

This chain joins TRBV6-1 and TRBJ2-7; 8 positions match TRBD2. The junction had 8 bases not matched to a gene; V was cut back by 2 bases and J by 5 bases. Germline V lookup: CDR1 MNHNS, CDR2 SASEGT. This CDR3 spans 15 amino acids. DNA for the CDR3: TGTGCCAGCAGTGAACGGGAGGGCTTGAGGCACGAGCAGTACTTC. Amino acid sequence: CASSEREGLRHEQYF.

The V call is TRBV11-2, the J call TRBJ2-7, with a tentative D call TRBD1 (5 bases). Trimming pared 2 bases from V and 5 bases from J, leaving 19 bases between. The CDR3 extends over 16 amino acids. Germline V lookup: CDR1 SGHAT, CDR2 FQNNGV. In DNA form, the CDR3 reads TGTGCCAGCAGCTTATGGCCGAAAAGGGGTACGAACGAGCAGTACTTC. Translated: CASSLWPKRGTNEQYF.

The V and J genes are TRBV14 and TRBJ1-1; possibly TRBD1 for D (5 bases). Trimming left V 3 bases short and J 5 bases short, with 13 bases between. CDR1 SGHDN and CDR2 FVKESK come from the germline V gene. This CDR3 has 14 amino acids. CDR3 bases: TGTGCCAGCAGCCAGTTTGGGGGTGGGACTGAAGCTTTCTTT. This sequence encodes CASSQFGGGTEAFF.

Remarks on this clone: The sample contains more than one DNA sequence encoding this CDR3. This chain uses TRBV9 with TRBJ2-7; no reliable D call. Per the germline V gene, CDR1 is SGDLS and CDR2 is YYNGEE. CDR3 size: 13 residues. V was clipped by 0 bases and J by 0 bases, with 4 bases between them. This chain's CDR3 is CASSVGSSYEQYF. CDR3 sequence (DNA): TGTGCCAGCAGCGTAGGCAGCTCCTACGAGCAGTACTTC. The whole variable domain, remainder taken from reference TRBV9 and TRBJ2-7, is DSGVTQTPKHLITATGQRVTLRCSPRSGDLSVYWYQQSLDQGLQFLIQYYNGEERAKGNILERFSAQQFPDLHSELNLSSLELGDSALYFCASSVGSSYEQYFGPGTRLTVT.

This clone turned up a few times. This chain links TRBV7-6 with TRBJ1-1; the D is unclear. CDR1 SGHVS and CDR2 FNYEAQ come from the germline V gene. The CDR3 totals 15 residues. Trimming left V 5 bases short and J 2 bases short, with 15 bases between. CDR3 residues: CASSPTTAPNTEAFF. The CDR3, as DNA: TGTGCCAGCAGCCCGACTACAGCACCCAACACTGAAGCTTTCTTT.